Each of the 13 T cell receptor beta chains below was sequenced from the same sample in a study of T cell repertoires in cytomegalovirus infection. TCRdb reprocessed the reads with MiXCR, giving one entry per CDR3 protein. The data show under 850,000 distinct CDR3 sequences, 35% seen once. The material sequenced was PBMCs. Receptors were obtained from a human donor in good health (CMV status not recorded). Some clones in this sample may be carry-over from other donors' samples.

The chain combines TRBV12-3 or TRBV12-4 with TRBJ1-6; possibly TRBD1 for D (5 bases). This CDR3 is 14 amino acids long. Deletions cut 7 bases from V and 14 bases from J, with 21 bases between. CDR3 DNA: TGTGCCAGCACGGCCGGGACTTTCCGTACAGCCCTCCACTTT. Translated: CASTAGTFRTALHF.

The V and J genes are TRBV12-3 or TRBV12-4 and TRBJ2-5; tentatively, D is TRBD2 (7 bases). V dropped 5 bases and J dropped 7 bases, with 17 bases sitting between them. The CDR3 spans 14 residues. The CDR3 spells CASSLLGGLGTQYF. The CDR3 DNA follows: TGTGCCAGCAGTCTTTTGGGGGGGCTGGGGACCCAGTACTTC.

For the CDR3, the DNA is TGCAGTGCTATCGGGACAGATTCCTACGAGCAGTACTTC. As protein: CSAIGTDSYEQYF. The chain links TRBV20-1 to TRBJ2-7, with 7 bases that match TRBD1. The V segment lost 4 bases and the J segment 1 base; nucleotides outside the gene matches: 4. This CDR3 region has 13 residues. Germline CDR1 and CDR2: DFQATT and SNEGSKA (reference sequence).

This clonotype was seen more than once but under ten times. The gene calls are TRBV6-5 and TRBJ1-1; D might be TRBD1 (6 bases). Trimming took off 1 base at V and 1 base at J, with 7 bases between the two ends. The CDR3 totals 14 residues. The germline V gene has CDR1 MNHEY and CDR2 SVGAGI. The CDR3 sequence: CASSYLTGNTEAFF. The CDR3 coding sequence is TGTGCCAGCAGTTACTTGACAGGGAACACTGAAGCTTTCTTT.

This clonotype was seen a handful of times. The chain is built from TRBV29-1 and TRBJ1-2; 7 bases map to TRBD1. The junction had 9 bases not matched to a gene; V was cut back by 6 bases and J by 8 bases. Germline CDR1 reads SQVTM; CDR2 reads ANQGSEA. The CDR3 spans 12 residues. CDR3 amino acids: CSVPTGSGGYTF. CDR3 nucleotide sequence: TGCAGCGTACCGACAGGGTCAGGCGGCTACACCTTC.

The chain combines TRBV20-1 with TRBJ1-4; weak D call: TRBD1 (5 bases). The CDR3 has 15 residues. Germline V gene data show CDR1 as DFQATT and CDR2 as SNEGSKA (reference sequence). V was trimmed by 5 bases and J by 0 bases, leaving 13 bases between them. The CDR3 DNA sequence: TGCAGTGCTCAGAGTCCGACAGCAACTAATGAAAAACTGTTTTTT. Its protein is CSAQSPTATNEKLFF.

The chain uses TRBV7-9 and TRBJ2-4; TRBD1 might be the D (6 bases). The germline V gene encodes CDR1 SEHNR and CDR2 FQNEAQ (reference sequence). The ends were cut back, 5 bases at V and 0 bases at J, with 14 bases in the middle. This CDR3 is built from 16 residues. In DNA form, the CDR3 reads TGTGCCAGCAGCCCCCAAGGGACACGAGCCAAAAACATTCAGTACTTC. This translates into CASSPQGTRAKNIQYF.

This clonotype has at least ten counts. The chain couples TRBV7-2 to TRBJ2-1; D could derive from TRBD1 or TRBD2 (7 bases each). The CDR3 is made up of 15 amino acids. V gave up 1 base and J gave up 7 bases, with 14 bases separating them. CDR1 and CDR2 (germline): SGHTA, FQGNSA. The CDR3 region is CASSLEAGGGNEQFF. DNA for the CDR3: TGTGCCAGCAGCTTAGAGGCAGGGGGGGGGAATGAGCAGTTCTTC.

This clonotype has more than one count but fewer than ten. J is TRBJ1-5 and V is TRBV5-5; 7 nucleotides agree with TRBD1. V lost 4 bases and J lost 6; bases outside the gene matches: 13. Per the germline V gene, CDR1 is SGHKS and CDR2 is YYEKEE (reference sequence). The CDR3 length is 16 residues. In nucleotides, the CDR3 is TGTGCCAGCAGCCCCGATGAGGGGGCATTTGGTCAGCCCCAGCATTTT. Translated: CASSPDEGAFGQPQHF.

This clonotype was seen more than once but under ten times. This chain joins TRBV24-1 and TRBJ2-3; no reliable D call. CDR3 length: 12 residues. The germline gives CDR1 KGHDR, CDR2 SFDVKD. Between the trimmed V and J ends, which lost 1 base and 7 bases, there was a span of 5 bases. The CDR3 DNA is TGTGCCACCAGTGATTTTAGTCATACGCAGTATTTT. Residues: CATSDFSHTQYF.

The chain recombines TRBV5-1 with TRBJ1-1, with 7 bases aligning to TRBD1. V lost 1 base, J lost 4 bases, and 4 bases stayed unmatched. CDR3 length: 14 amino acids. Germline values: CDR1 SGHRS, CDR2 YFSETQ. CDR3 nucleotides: TGCGCCAGCAGCTTGCAGGGGGGCCCCACTGAAGCTTTCTTT. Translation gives CASSLQGGPTEAFF.

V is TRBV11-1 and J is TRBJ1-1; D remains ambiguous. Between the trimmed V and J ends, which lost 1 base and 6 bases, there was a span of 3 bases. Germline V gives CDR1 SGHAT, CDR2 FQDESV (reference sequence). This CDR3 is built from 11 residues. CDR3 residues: CASSLEAEAFF. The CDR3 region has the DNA TGTGCCAGCAGCTTAGAAGCTGAAGCTTTCTTT.

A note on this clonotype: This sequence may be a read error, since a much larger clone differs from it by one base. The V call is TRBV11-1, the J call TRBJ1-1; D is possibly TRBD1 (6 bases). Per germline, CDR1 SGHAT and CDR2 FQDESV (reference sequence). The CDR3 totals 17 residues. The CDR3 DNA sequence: TGTGCCAGCAGCCCCTATCCCCTGACAGGAGAGAACCCTGAAGCTTTCTTT. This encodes CASSPYPLTGENPEAFF.